This T cell receptor (beta chain) was recovered during a study of radiotherapy plus CTLA-4 blockade in lung cancer. Whole-study context: Objective responses were recorded in more than 15% of patients, with disease control recorded in about 29%. Findings and limits, study-wide: Radiotherapy was combined with ipilimumab, and tumor-derived TCR clones then expanded in blood.

This table comes from immunoSEQ multiplex PCR, and its TCRdb copy is limited to in-frame clones, with some not included. The table includes about 60,000 clones, less than 85% detected once. A note on this clone: What it binds is not known.

The study treated chemo-refractory metastatic non-small-cell lung cancer patients with focal radiation plus ipilimumab CTLA-4 blockade. CDR3 length: 13 residues. CDR1 and CDR2 from the germline V gene are MNHEY and SMNVEV (reference sequence). Trimming shortened V by 8 bases and J by 7 bases, and 15 bases separated the two germline ends. The material was peripheral blood, obtained from a patient treated with radiotherapy plus ipilimumab. The rearrangement links TRBV27 to TRBJ2-4; D may be TRBD1 (5 bases). The source of this sequence is a human donor with non-small cell lung cancer who had a complete response to radiotherapy plus ipilimumab. The CDR3 sequence is CASGADPRNIQYF. For the CDR3, the DNA is TGTGCCAGCGGGGCGGACCCCAGGAACATTCAGTACTTC.